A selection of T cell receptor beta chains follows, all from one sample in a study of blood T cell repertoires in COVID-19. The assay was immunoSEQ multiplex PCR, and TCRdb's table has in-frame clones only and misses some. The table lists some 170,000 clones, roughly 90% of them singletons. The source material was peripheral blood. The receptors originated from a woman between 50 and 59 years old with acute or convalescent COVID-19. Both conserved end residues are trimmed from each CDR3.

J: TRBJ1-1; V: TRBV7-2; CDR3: ASSLGFFRHTEAF
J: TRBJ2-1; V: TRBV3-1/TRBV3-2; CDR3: ASSQVSLDGKQF
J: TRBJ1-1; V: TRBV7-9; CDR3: ASSSGQGNTEAF
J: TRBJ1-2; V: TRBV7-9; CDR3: ASSLGFSGVGGYT
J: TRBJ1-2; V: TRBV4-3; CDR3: ASSPDIANYGYT
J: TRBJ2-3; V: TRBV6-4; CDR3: ASSEEAGGRRDTQY
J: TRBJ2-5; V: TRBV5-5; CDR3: ASSLALAGAETQY
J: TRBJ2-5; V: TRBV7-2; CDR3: ASSSGQGAETQY
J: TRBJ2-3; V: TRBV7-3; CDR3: ASSLGYGTGGTDTQY
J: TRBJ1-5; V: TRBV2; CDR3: ANSQGSNQPQH
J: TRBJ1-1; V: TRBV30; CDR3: GNGDTEAF
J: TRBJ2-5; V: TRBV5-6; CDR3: ASSLGLAGERVETQY
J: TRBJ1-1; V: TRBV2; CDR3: ASRETMMNTEAF
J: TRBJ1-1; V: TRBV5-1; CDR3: ASSLAFRRDTEAF
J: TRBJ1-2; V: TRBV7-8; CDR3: ASSLGGGQGARGGYT
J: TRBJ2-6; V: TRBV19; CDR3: ASHTGTGANVLT
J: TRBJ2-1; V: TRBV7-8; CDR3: ASSPLDRGFYNEQF
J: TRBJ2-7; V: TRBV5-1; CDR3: ASSLYAGDVNEQY
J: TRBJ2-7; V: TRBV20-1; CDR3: SASGTSGSWGDEQY
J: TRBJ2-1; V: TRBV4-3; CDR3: ASSQERVNEQF
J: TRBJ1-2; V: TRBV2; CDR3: ASSELPQGAGGYT
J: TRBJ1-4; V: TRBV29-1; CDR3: SVGGGEKLF
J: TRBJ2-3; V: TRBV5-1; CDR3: ASSWDGGTDTQY
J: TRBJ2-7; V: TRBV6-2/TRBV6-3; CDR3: ASSYWSPTGYYEQY
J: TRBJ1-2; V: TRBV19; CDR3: ASSPLGGYGYT
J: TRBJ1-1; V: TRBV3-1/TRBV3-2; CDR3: ASSVRSEAF
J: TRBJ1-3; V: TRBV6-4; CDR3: ARSQVNSGNTIY
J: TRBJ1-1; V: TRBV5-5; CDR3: ASSSQGAGLEAF
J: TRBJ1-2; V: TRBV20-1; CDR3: SASRSSGYT
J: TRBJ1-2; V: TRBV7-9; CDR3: ASSLDGWGGYT
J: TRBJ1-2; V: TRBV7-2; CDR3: ASSSEQGGGYT
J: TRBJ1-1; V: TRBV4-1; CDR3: ASSQRTGGDTEAF
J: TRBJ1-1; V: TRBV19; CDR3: ASSIGAGLLNTEAF
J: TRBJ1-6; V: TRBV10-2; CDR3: ASEGTGQLSPLH
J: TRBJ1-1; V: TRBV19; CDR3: ASSMGPGDTEAF
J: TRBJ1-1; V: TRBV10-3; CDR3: ATAGQGNTEAF
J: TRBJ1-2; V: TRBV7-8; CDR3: ASSSTGAVGYT
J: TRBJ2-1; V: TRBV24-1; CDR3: ATSDTGTSTYNEQF
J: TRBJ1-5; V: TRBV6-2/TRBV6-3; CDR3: ASSSHRGNQPQH
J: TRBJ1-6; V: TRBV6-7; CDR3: ASSSGTGNSPLH
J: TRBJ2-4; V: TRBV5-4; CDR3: ASSFGLAGGLGNIQY
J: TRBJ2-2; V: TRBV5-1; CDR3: ASSRQTGNTGELF
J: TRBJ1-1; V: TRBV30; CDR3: AWNPGQGYTEAF
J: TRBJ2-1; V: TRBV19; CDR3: ASSPRGQGAIGSYNEQF
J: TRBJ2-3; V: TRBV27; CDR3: ASSQGSITDTQY
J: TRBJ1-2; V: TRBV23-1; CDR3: ASSQLD
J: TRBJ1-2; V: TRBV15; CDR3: ATSRAAGYGYT
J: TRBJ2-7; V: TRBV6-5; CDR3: ASSPQGRYEQY
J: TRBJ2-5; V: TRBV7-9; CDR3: ASSLELAGDQETQY
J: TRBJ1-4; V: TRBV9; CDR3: ASSVGQSTNEKLF
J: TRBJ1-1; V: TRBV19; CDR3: ASSSDRGNTEAF
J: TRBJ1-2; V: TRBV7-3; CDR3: ASSSPGQEPYT
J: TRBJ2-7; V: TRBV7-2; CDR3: ASSPGGPQTAQY
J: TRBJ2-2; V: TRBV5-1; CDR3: ASRGGNTGELF